The clone carrying this T cell receptor (beta chain) came up once. Its antigen is currently unknown. The data were taken from a study of graft-versus-host responses after intestinal transplantation. Sequenced by immunoSEQ multiplex PCR; TCRdb stores in-frame clones only, minus some. The sample shows roughly 99,000 clones, around 93% of them seen only once. Trimming removed 3 bases from V and 4 bases from J, with 4 bases in between. There are 12 residues in the CDR3. Germline values: CDR1 SGHDN, CDR2 FVKESK. The TCR originated in a human donor who was the organ donor for an intestinal transplant. The chain links TRBV14 to TRBJ2-1; D unclear. Sequenced here: unstimulated CD8+ T cells sorted from spleen or lymph node cells, sampled before transplant. The CDR3 DNA follows: TGTGCCAGCAGCCACCAGTACAATGAGCAGTTCTTC. It codes for CASSHQYNEQFF.